This T cell receptor beta chain comes out of a study of human T cells and chemical hapten exposure. Study information: Patch testing was performed with 0.01% DPC on the upper back, with reading at 6 days. The patient population, which was mostly female, had alopecia areata, totalis or universalis.

TCRdb reprocessed the RACE reads via MiXCR and lists one record per CDR3 protein. The sample contains about 42,000 distinct CDR3 sequences, around an eighth of which appear only once. Time point in this sample: pre-sensitization, week 0. Treatment meaning: therapeutic diphenylcyclopropenone sensitization with weekly scalp DPC. Blood draws came first, before each patch test. Unfractionated whole blood yielded total RNA. V lost 6 bases, J lost 5 bases, and 13 bases lay in between. The CDR3 covers 13 residues. Germline lookup yields CDR1 MNHEY and CDR2 SMNVEV (reference sequence). The receptor was derived from a woman aged 25 to 39 with alopecia areata. Some clones in this sample may be carry-over from other donors' samples. V and J are TRBV27 and TRBJ1-1; D ambiguous. Sequenced here: whole blood, sampled in connection with sensitization to the hapten diphenylcyclopropenone (DPC). The DNA of the CDR3 is TGTGCCAGCAGACTAATACAAGGGACTGAAGCTTTCTTT. Protein: CASRLIQGTEAFF.